This T cell receptor beta chain derives from a study of cytomegalovirus exposure and HLA in healthy donors. Whole-study results and caveats: The authors enumerated roughly 160 TCR beta chains as linked to cytomegalovirus. CMV serostatus was the sole immune exposure data available.

Primers for the PCR totalled 60 Vbeta and 13 Jbeta. Only in-frame clones appear in the TCRdb table, and some are missing; sequencing was by immunoSEQ multiplex PCR. The table includes approximately 220,000 clones, almost 80% detected once. This clone was recorded once. What it binds is unknown. Germline V gene sequence: CDR1 SEHNR, CDR2 FQNEAQ (reference sequence). The CDR3 has 12 amino acids. V was clipped by 6 bases and J by 3 bases; unmatched bases: 1. The clonotype comes from a man younger than 35 in good health and CMV-seronegative. The sample taken for sequencing was PBMCs. The genes are TRBV7-9 and TRBJ1-1, with TRBD1 matching 7 bases. In DNA form, the CDR3 reads TGTGCCAGCAGGACAGGGTACACTGAAGCTTTCTTT. Translated, it gives CASRTGYTEAFF.